Here is one T cell receptor (beta chain) with its context. The antigen remains unidentified. This record comes from a study of PD-L1 blockade in urothelial cancer. Study overall: Between 0 and 3 prior chemotherapy regimens had been given to patients. Study-wide results and caveats: Below-median pretreatment blood TCR clonality was associated with improved progression-free and overall survival.

This CDR3 has 14 residues. V dropped 6 bases and J dropped 7 bases, with 19 bases sitting between them. From germline, CDR1 is SEHNR and CDR2 FQNEAQ (reference sequence). As to time point: peripheral blood 6 weeks after treatment start. The study enrolled patients with locally advanced or metastatic urothelial carcinoma. The protocol was immunoSEQ multiplex PCR, while the TCRdb copy is restricted to in-frame clones and leaves out a portion. The sample lists approximately 120,000 clones, approximately 85% occurring once. This clonotype was sampled from a man aged 50 to 60 with urothelial cancer. The chain employs TRBV7-9 and TRBJ2-7; D is perhaps TRBD2 (6 bases). The sample here was PBMCs, taken around atezolizumab (anti-PD-L1) treatment. CDR3 amino acids: CASRPEGPTGEQYF. In DNA, the CDR3 is TGTGCCAGCAGACCGGAGGGCCCTACTGGAGAGCAGTACTTC.